Only a few counts were recorded for the clone carrying this T cell receptor beta chain. Its antigen is currently unknown. The data derive from a study of naive and memory T cell subsets. Study-wide points: A few larger clonotypes appeared in naive repertoires, especially CD8, possibly memory cells re-expressing CD45RA.

An equimolar mix of two oligonucleotides served as the beta constant-region primer for TRBC1 and TRBC2. Nested alpha and beta constant-region primers with the SP2 primer drove four PCR rounds on ligated cDNA. TCRdb recomputed calls from the UMI-ligation and nested PCR reads with MiXCR, one row per CDR3 protein. The sample lists 140,000 to 150,000 distinct CDR3 sequences, 15% to 20% occurring once. V lost 0 bases and J 3 bases, leaving 6 bases between the germline ends. The germline V gene encodes CDR1 MGHRA and CDR2 YSYEKL. The CDR3 runs to 13 residues. The sequenced material came from naive CD4+ T cells from blood. The clonotype originates from a human donor in good health. The rearrangement uses TRBV4-1 and TRBJ2-7, with D possibly TRBD1 on 6 matching bases. CDR3: CASSQDRGYEQYF. The CDR3 region has the DNA TGCGCCAGCAGCCAAGACAGGGGCTACGAGCAGTACTTC.